The T cell receptor (beta chain) under discussion was sequenced for a study of T-cell memory formation after mild COVID-19 (dated by TCRdb to 2020 to 2023). Background for the entire study: TCR sequence clusters from the two donors were largely donor specific. The cohort comprised two young, previously healthy adult volunteers, one female and one male. In two donors, T-cell clones that expanded and contracted after mild COVID-19 were followed by sequencing TCRalpha and TCRbeta repertoires longitudinally. The study at large found these results: Contracting CD4+ clones turned up mainly in the CM and EM memory subsets, whereas EMRA was where CD8+ clones were enriched. The detection of some responding clones in pre-infection memory suggests that pre-existing cross-reactive memory T cells joined the SARS-CoV-2 response. The study covered only a couple of mild cases, and larger cohorts including severe cases with pre-infection samples were considered necessary. Whether the second-wave clones peaking on day 37 were SARS-CoV-2 specific was not confirmed. Clones that contracted from day 15 to 85 showed balanced CD4/CD8 phenotypes, whereas a second wave of clones that expanded from day 15 to 37 leaned towards CD4+.

Reads for this sample came from an Illumina NovaSeq 6000. TCRalpha and TCRbeta cDNA libraries were built by 5'RACE with constant-segment primers, adding sample barcodes and unique molecular identifiers. RNA was extracted from every sample with Trizol reagent. Libraries were amplified in two PCR steps, with a second sample barcode and Illumina TruSeq adapters added in the second step. The libraries were sequenced on an Illumina NovaSeq using 2 x 150 bp paired-end reads. In the original analysis: Demultiplexing of reads and collapsing into UMI-guided consensus sequences were performed with migec v1.2.7. With mixcr v2.1.11, UMI consensuses were aligned to TRA and TRB V and J templates and assembled into clonotypes. Expanded or contracted clonotypes were those called significant by both edgeR and NoisET, with noise models trained on biological replicates. For edgeR calls, a false discovery rate-adjusted p below 0.01 and a log2 fold-change threshold of 1 were applied. As an exploratory analysis of dynamics, max-normalized trajectories of the 1000 most abundant clonotypes were examined with PCA combined with hierarchical clustering. Separately sequenced CD4+ and CD8+ repertoires were used to assign the CD4 or CD8 phenotype of responding clones. The public reads were reanalyzed by TCRdb: fastp trimming at Q25, MiXCR alignment, in-frame beta chains only. Rows merge per CDR3 protein into single entries with the most common DNA and genes. These V and J calls are TCRdb output, not the study's own analysis. This sample gives about 620,000 distinct CDR3 sequences in total; more than 15% of them show up just once. The ten largest account for around 12% of the sample.

About this clonotype itself: Its antigen is still unknown. Per-base quality was not reported, and no clone a single base away is much larger than it.

Ficoll-Paque density gradient centrifugation was used to isolate PBMCs. V is shortened by 3 bases, J by 4 bases, and the region joining them spans 15 bases. The CDR3 has 14 amino acids, counting the end cysteine and phenylalanine. CDR3 DNA only is kept here, 42 bases in frame from base 1. The germline V gene (reference sequence) yields DFQATT for CDR1 and SNEGSKA for CDR2. This clonotype was sampled from an adult woman who had mild COVID-19 (a few samples of this study predate the infection). The sample titles of this study are shuffled in the database, so cell type and time point are left out; the donor was told from shared clones. The specimen sequenced was PBMCs or a T cell subset sorted from them (not recorded which). The receptor chain draws on TRBV20-1 and TRBJ1-1, with the identity of the D gene unclear. The CDR3 loop reads CSASPSRLATEAFF. The DNA sequence is given as TGCAGTGCTAGCCCCAGTCGGTTAGCCACTGAAGCTTTCTTT.